This entry is about one TCR beta chain. The antigen remains unidentified. As for treatment: 10-day PBMC culture with coronavirus spike peptide pools or control peptides (ViraFEST assay). The V and J ends lost 6 bases and 10 bases, in that order; junction bases with no gene match: 9. CDR1 MNHNS and CDR2 SASEGT come from the germline V gene. The CDR3 has 12 residues. The source of the sample is a study of vaccination and CD4 T cells after COVID-19. The Oncomine TCR Beta short-read assay was what sequenced the DNA obtained from cultured CD4+ T cells. TCRdb analysed the PCR reads with MiXCR anew, one entry per CDR3 protein. This sample has fewer than 9,500 distinct CDR3 sequences, with 45% to 65% found just once.

Specimen: CD4+ T cells from blood, cultured in vitro. The TCR was taken from a human donor who had recovered from COVID-19. The rearrangement uses TRBV6-1 and TRBJ2-7; TRBD1 agrees at 7 bases. The CDR3 spells CASSRKDRVQYF. The CDR3, as DNA: TGTGCCAGCAGCCGAAAAGACAGGGTTCAGTACTTC.